The T cell receptor (beta chain) described here comes from a study of T cell repertoires in cytomegalovirus infection. MiXCR was run by TCRdb on the reads, yielding one entry per CDR3 protein. In the table there are 650,000 to 900,000 distinct CDR3 sequences, 30% to 35% of which are singletons. In the case of this clonotype: Its antigen remains unidentified. A read error is possible here, since a much larger clone lies one base away.

This CDR3 is built from 16 residues. Germline V CDR1 and CDR2: SEHNR, FQNEAQ (reference sequence). The specimen comprised cultured CD8+ T cells from PBMCs, sampled from culture after CMV antigen stimulation. The clonotype was recovered from a human donor in good health (CMV status not recorded). Some clones in this sample may be carry-over from other donors' samples. The chain uses TRBV7-9 and TRBJ2-5; tentatively, D is TRBD1 (6 bases). The DNA of the CDR3 is TGTGTCAGCAGCTCCGGACAGCATCTCCTAGGGGAGACCCAGTACTTC. Its protein product is CVSSSGQHLLGETQYF.